Each of the 12 T cell receptor beta chains below was sequenced from the same sample in a study of HIV-infected patients and healthy controls (dated by TCRdb to 2013 to 2016). The library was prepared using 5' RACE. TCRdb records Illumina MiSeq as the sequencer. The raw public data were reprocessed by TCRdb itself: fastp quality trimming at Q25, MiXCR clonotype calling, in-frame beta chains only. Records with the same CDR3 protein are collapsed into one entry carrying the most frequent genes and DNA. The sample table contains more than 60,000 distinct CDR3 sequences; only one count was recorded for about 19% of them. The ten largest clones add up to 1.4% to 1.5% of the sample. Sequenced material: CD4+ T cells from blood. These receptor sequences come from a human donor in good health.

The V call is TRBV5-4, the J call TRBJ1-4; D may be TRBD1 (6 bases). Per the germline V gene, CDR1 is SGHNT and CDR2 is YYREEE (reference sequence). The CDR3 covers 14 residues. V dropped 2 bases and J dropped 2 bases, with 7 bases sitting between them. In DNA form, the CDR3 reads TGTGCCAGCAGCTTAGGGGGTACTAATGAAAAACTGTTTTTT. Translated: CASSLGGTNEKLFF.

This clonotype showed up just a few times. V usage is TRBV20-1 and J usage is TRBJ2-3; D call uncertain. The germline CDR1 and CDR2 sequences are DFQATT and SNEGSKA (reference sequence). The CDR3 covers 14 residues. Between the trimmed V and J ends, which lost 3 bases and 4 bases, there was a span of 14 bases. CDR3 in amino acids: CSARGLGIADTQYF. In DNA form, the CDR3 reads TGCAGTGCTAGGGGATTAGGGATCGCAGATACGCAGTATTTT.

CDR3 loop: CASSIDPEETQYF. The CDR3 coding sequence is TGCGCCAGCAGCATTGACCCCGAGGAGACCCAGTACTTC. The gene calls are TRBV5-1 and TRBJ2-5; D ambiguous. The CDR3 runs 13 residues. The V end was cut by 4 bases, the J end by 5 bases, with 12 bases between. Germline CDR1 reads SGHRS; CDR2 reads YFSETQ.

The chain joins TRBV5-6 to TRBJ2-7; weak D call: TRBD2 (6 bases). The CDR3 spans 13 residues. Germline V gives CDR1 SGHDT, CDR2 YYEEEE. Trimming took 1 base from V and 5 from J, leaving 10 bases between them. CDR3 DNA: TGTGCCAGCAGCTTGAGACGGGGGAACGAGCAGTACTTC. Translation: CASSLRRGNEQYF.

The chain links TRBV6-4 to TRBJ1-1; D is unclear. This CDR3 region has 13 residues. Trimming cost V 10 bases and J 5 bases, with 17 bases left between them. CDR1 MRHNA and CDR2 SNTAGT come from the germline V gene. Here the CDR3 reads CAKIPGGGTEAFF. In nucleotides, the CDR3 is TGTGCCAAAATCCCAGGAGGTGGAACTGAAGCTTTCTTT.

This clonotype was seen ten or more times. The chain is built from TRBV20-1 and TRBJ2-3, with D possibly matching TRBD2 (6 bases). CDR3 length equals 13 residues. V was pared by 2 bases and J by 2 bases, with 8 bases between. Germline lookup yields CDR1 DFQATT and CDR2 SNEGSKA (reference sequence). In nucleotides, the CDR3 is TGCAGTGCTAGACGGACTAACACAGATACGCAGTATTTT. Its protein product is CSARRTNTDTQYF.

This clonotype was seen ten or more times. V usage is TRBV20-1 and J usage is TRBJ2-1, with 8 nucleotides matching TRBD2. CDR3 length: 15 residues. The germline V gene has CDR1 DFQATT and CDR2 SNEGSKA (reference sequence). J was trimmed by 9 bases and V by 0 bases; bases with no gene match: 10. CDR3 coding DNA: TGCAGTGCTAGAGAGTCCGGGACTAGTCGTGGTGAGCAGTTCTTC. Its translation: CSARESGTSRGEQFF.

The rearrangement joins TRBV7-2 to TRBJ1-1, with 7 bases that match TRBD1. The germline gives CDR1 SGHTA, CDR2 FQGNSA. This CDR3 has 15 amino acids. V lost 5 bases, J lost 0 bases, and 6 bases stayed unmatched. This CDR3 reads CASSPGGLLNTEAFF. CDR3 nucleotides: TGTGCCAGCAGCCCAGGGGGGTTATTGAACACTGAAGCTTTCTTT.

At least ten counts were recorded for this clonotype. This chain links TRBV28 with TRBJ2-5, with D possibly called TRBD1 or TRBD2 (5 bases each). The V end lost 3 bases, the J end lost 1 base, and 6 bases lay between the germline ends. Per germline, CDR1 MDHEN and CDR2 SYDVKM. The CDR3 runs to 13 residues. CDR3 DNA sequence: TGTGCCAGCAGTTTCGGGGCCCAAGAGACCCAGTACTTC. It translates to CASSFGAQETQYF. The entire variable domain, with the rest obtained from reference TRBV28 and TRBJ2-5, is as follows: DVKVTQSSRYLVKRTGEKVFLECVQDMDHENMFWYRQDPGLGLRLIYFSYDVKMKEKGDIPEGYSVSREKKERFSLILESASTNQTSMYLCASSFGAQETQYFGPGTRLLVL.

This clonotype was counted at least ten times. The chain combines TRBV24-1 with TRBJ2-5, with D perhaps assigned TRBD1 or TRBD2 (5 bases each). This CDR3 region has 15 residues. The V end lost 3 bases, the J end lost 1 base, and 11 bases lay between the germline ends. The germline CDR1 and CDR2 sequences are KGHDR and SFDVKD. The CDR3 loop is CATSDPGRSQETQYF. In nucleotides, the CDR3 is TGTGCCACCAGTGATCCGGGACGGAGCCAAGAGACCCAGTACTTC.

The table lists this clonotype with many counts. The CDR3 loop reads CASGRNSGAITDTQYF. CDR3 DNA: TGTGCTAGTGGCCGGAATAGCGGGGCCATCACAGATACGCAGTATTTT. The V and J genes are TRBV12-5 and TRBJ2-3, with 8 bases aligning to TRBD2. Germline-derived CDR1 and CDR2 are LGHNT and FRNRAP. The J segment lost 2 bases and the V segment lost 6 bases, leaving 10 bases of the junction unmatched. The CDR3 totals 16 residues.

The chain has TRBV11-3 and TRBJ1-2; D perhaps matches TRBD1 (6 bases). The V end was cut by 3 bases, the J end by 9 bases, with 23 bases between. Germline V gene lookup returns CDR1 SGHNT and CDR2 YENEEA. The CDR3 is made up of 16 amino acids. CDR3: CASSFTSHWGLISYTF. The CDR3 nucleotides read TGTGCCAGCAGCTTCACCTCACATTGGGGGCTAATTAGCTACACCTTC.